The T cell receptor (beta chain) described here comes from a study of blood T cells in healthy people across ages. The study, taken as a whole, reports: The fall in TCR beta diversity per million T cells was roughly linear with age. Long-lived and aged donors differed, with more naive CD4+ cells and higher diversity in the long-lived. A strong correlation was found between TCR beta diversity and the percentage of naive T cells.

This CDR3 has 15 residues. Germline CDR1 MDHEN, CDR2 SYDVKM. With 2 bases removed from V and 3 bases from J, the gap between germline ends came to 14 bases. Alongside a J-beta primer mix, a sample-barcoded 5' primer served in a second PCR lasting about 7 to 11 cycles. TCRdb called the 5' RACE reads again in MiXCR, with one record for every CDR3 protein. This sample carries about 780,000 distinct CDR3 sequences, 35% to 60% of them seen once, and the ten largest clones take about a sixth. To note about this clonotype: The antigen remains undetermined.

This receptor was obtained from a man older than 75 in good health. The chain uses TRBV28 and TRBJ2-7; the D gene could be TRBD1 or TRBD2 (6 bases each). Input material: blood. DNA of the CDR3: TGTGCCAGCAGTTTAGCCTGGGGGGCAGACTACGAGCAGTACTTC. Translated: CASSLAWGADYEQYF.